Listed below are T cell receptor beta chains from one sample, sequenced in a study of cytomegalovirus exposure and HLA in healthy donors. Produced via immunoSEQ multiplex PCR; TCRdb's table is partial and in-frame only. The sample comprises about 140,000 clones, 82% of which are singletons, and roughly 1.9% rests with the top ten. The source material was PBMCs. These receptors all come from a middle-aged woman in good health and CMV-seronegative. The CDR3 runs from the conserved cysteine through the conserved F or W. The D gene is left open where the match is weak. Some rows have no size entry. The others give once, few or many, or a class for an expanded clone.

d_gene,v_gene,abundance,j_gene,CDR3nt,CDR3aa
.,TRBV10-3,.,TRBJ1-1,TGTGCCATCAGTGAAACACAGAACACTGAAGCTTTCTTT,CAISETQNTEAFF
TRBD2,TRBV6-5,.,TRBJ2-1,TGTGCCAGCAGTTTAGCGGGAGTCGCCTACAATGAGCAGTTCTTC,CASSLAGVAYNEQFF
.,TRBV11-2,.,TRBJ1-4,TGTGCCAGCAGCTTACAGGGTACTAATGAAAAACTGTTTTTT,CASSLQGTNEKLFF
.,TRBV27,.,TRBJ2-7,TGTGCCAGCAGGCCCTCATCGGTGGCGGATGAGCAGTACTTC,CASRPSSVADEQYF
.,TRBV20-1,.,TRBJ1-2,TGCAGTGCTAGTGAGGACTATGGCTACACCTTC,CSASEDYGYTF
TRBD2,TRBV11-2,.,TRBJ2-7,TGTGCCAGCAGCTCAACAACCGGGACTAGGACCTACGAGCAGTACTTC,CASSSTTGTRTYEQYF
TRBD1,TRBV5-4,.,TRBJ2-1,TGTGCCAGCAGTTTGACAGGGGAGCAGTTCTTC,CASSLTGEQFF
.,TRBV7-3,.,TRBJ2-1,TGTGCCAGCAGCTTAAGCGGCGTAACCTACAATGAGCAGTTCTTC,CASSLSGVTYNEQFF
.,TRBV25-1,few,TRBJ1-2,TGTGCCAGCAGTGCGGACAGTTCCTATGGCTACACCTTC,CASSADSSYGYTF
TRBD2,TRBV5-1,few,TRBJ2-7,TGCGCCAGCAGCTTGGGGGCCGGGGCGGGGGGCCTCGAGCAGTACTTC,CASSLGAGAGGLEQYF
.,TRBV5-6,few,TRBJ1-5,TGTGCCAGCAGCTTGTACAGGCTCAATCAGCCCCAGCATTTT,CASSLYRLNQPQHF
.,TRBV7-9,.,TRBJ2-7,TGTGCCAGCAGCTTAGCGGGGGCGACCCCCACCGAGCAGTACTTC,CASSLAGATPTEQYF
.,TRBV9,.,TRBJ2-7,TGTGCCAGCAGCGTAGGGGGTACAGGGTGGGAGCAGTACTTC,CASSVGGTGWEQYF
.,TRBV7-2,.,TRBJ2-3,TGTGCCAGCAGCTTAGGCGCGCGGTACACAGATACGCAGTATTTT,CASSLGARYTDTQYF
TRBD2,TRBV5-1,.,TRBJ2-3,TGCGCCAGCAGCTTGATGGCGGGAGGGCCCGATACGCAGTATTTT,CASSLMAGGPDTQYF
TRBD2,TRBV6-1,.,TRBJ2-1,TGTGCCAGCAGGACTAGCGGGAGGAGGAGCAATGAGCAGTTCTTC,CASRTSGRRSNEQFF
TRBD1,TRBV2,.,TRBJ1-1,TGTGCCAGCAGTGTCAAGGGACAGGCGGCCGTCATGAACACTGAAGCTTTCTTT,CASSVKGQAAVMNTEAFF
.,TRBV6-5,.,TRBJ1-5,TGTGCCAGCAGTCGTCATGGGAGGCCCCAGCATTTT,CASSRHGRPQHF
TRBD1,TRBV27,.,TRBJ2-6,TGTGCCAGCAGTTTATCGGGGACAGGGTTTACTGGGGCCAACGTCCTGACTTTC,CASSLSGTGFTGANVLTF
TRBD1,TRBV7-8,.,TRBJ2-7,TGTGCCAGCAGCTTACGGGACAGGGTGGGGCTCTACGAGCAGTACTTC,CASSLRDRVGLYEQYF
TRBD1,TRBV30,.,TRBJ1-1,TGTGCCTGCCGTGGCGAAATTTCCAGGGGGGAACATGAAGCTTTCTTT,CACRGEISRGEHEAFF
TRBD2,TRBV13,.,TRBJ2-7,TGTGCCAGCACGGGATACGGGACTAGCGTCTACGAGCAGTACTTC,CASTGYGTSVYEQYF
.,TRBV5-6,.,TRBJ2-7,TGTGCCAGCACCATCTCGGGGGAGCAGTACTTC,CASTISGEQYF
.,TRBV4-3,.,TRBJ1-5,TGCGCCAGCAGCCAAGACAGGGTTGAAAGGAGCAATCAGCCCCAGCATTTT,CASSQDRVERSNQPQHF
.,TRBV5-4,once,TRBJ2-5,TGTGCCAGCAGCCCCCCTCGGGGAGAGACCCAGTACTTC,CASSPPRGETQYF
.,TRBV2,.,TRBJ2-3,TGTGCCAGCAGTGAAAATGCCTATAGCACAGATACGCAGTATTTT,CASSENAYSTDTQYF
.,TRBV28,.,TRBJ1-2,TGTGCCAGCAGTTCACCACTGGACTCGGAAGGTTCCGGCTACACCTTC,CASSSPLDSEGSGYTF
.,TRBV5-1,few,TRBJ2-1,TGCGCCAGCAGCTTGATCCGGGCTAGCGTGTACAATGAGCAGTTCTTC,CASSLIRASVYNEQFF
TRBD1,TRBV10-3,.,TRBJ2-7,TGTGCCATCAGTGTCTCCGGGACAGGGCCCTCCGAGCAGTACTTC,CAISVSGTGPSEQYF
.,TRBV2,once,TRBJ2-5,TGTGCCAGCATTCAAAGGCCGGGAGCAGGAGGGGAGACCCAGTACTTC,CASIQRPGAGGETQYF
TRBD1,TRBV19,.,TRBJ1-5,TGTGCCAGTAGCCTCAACAGGGGGGATAGCAATCAGCCCCAGCATTTT,CASSLNRGDSNQPQHF
TRBD1,TRBV4-1,.,TRBJ1-4,TGCGCCAGCAGCCAAGTTGGGACAGGGAATGAAAAACTGTTTTTT,CASSQVGTGNEKLFF
.,TRBV6-6,once,TRBJ2-7,TGTGCCAGCATGGATATAGCGTTTACCTACGAGCAGTACTTC,CASMDIAFTYEQYF
TRBD2,TRBV18,.,TRBJ2-1,TGTGCCAGCTCACCAACTAGCGGGAGCAATGAGCAGTTCTTC,CASSPTSGSNEQFF
.,TRBV5-4,.,TRBJ1-2,TGTGCCAGCAGCTTGCCAGGCCGACCCGGCTACACCTTC,CASSLPGRPGYTF
.,TRBV29-1,.,TRBJ1-3,TGCAGCTCATCCTCTGGAAACACCATATATTTT,CSSSSGNTIYF
TRBD1,TRBV27,.,TRBJ1-6,TGTGCCAGCAGTTCCACAGGGGGCAGTTCACCCCTCCACTTT,CASSSTGGSSPLHF
.,TRBV10-2,.,TRBJ2-7,TGCGCCAGCAGTGAGTCCCCAGGGTCCTACGAGCAGTACTTC,CASSESPGSYEQYF
.,TRBV19,once,TRBJ2-2,TGTGCCAGTAGTATATTCCCTAACACCGGGGAGCTGTTTTTT,CASSIFPNTGELFF
.,TRBV30,.,TRBJ2-3,TGTGCCTGGAGCGGAGGAAGGAGCACAGATACGCAGTATTTT,CAWSGGRSTDTQYF
.,TRBV2,.,TRBJ1-6,TGTGCCAGCAGTGAACACAGGGAAACCCCCACTTATAATTCACCCCTCCACTTT,CASSEHRETPTYNSPLHF
.,TRBV7-9,.,TRBJ2-5,TGTGCCAGCAGCTCCCGGCGGTGGCCTCACTTC,CASSSRRWPHF
.,TRBV6-5,.,TRBJ2-7,TGTGCCAGCAGCCACCGGTTTGGCGGCTACGAGCAGTACTTC,CASSHRFGGYEQYF
.,TRBV7-3,.,TRBJ1-1,TGTGCCAGCAGCTACAGGGTAGGGGACACTGAAGCTTTCTTT,CASSYRVGDTEAFF
.,TRBV11-3,.,TRBJ2-5,TGTGCCAGCAGCCGTGGGGCACAAGAGACCCAGTACTTC,CASSRGAQETQYF
TRBD2,TRBV28,.,TRBJ2-5,TGTGCCAGCAGTGGCGGGGGTTTTCCAGAGACCCAGTACTTC,CASSGGGFPETQYF
.,TRBV4-3,few,TRBJ2-5,TGCGCCAGCAGCCAAGATCGCCCGGGAGCGGGTGAGACCCAGTACTTC,CASSQDRPGAGETQYF
.,TRBV5-1,.,TRBJ2-5,TGCGCCAGCAGTTCAGGAGGGCACCAAGAGACCCAGTACTTC,CASSSGGHQETQYF
.,TRBV10-2,.,TRBJ1-5,TGCGCCAGCAGGACAGCCAATCAGCCCCAGCATTTT,CASRTANQPQHF
TRBD2,TRBV5-1,.,TRBJ2-3,TGCGCCAGCAGAAATAGCGGGATACGCACAGATACGCAGTATTTT,CASRNSGIRTDTQYF
TRBD1,TRBV5-1,.,TRBJ2-7,TGCGCCAGCAGCTTCCAGGGGGAATCCTACGAGCAGTACTTC,CASSFQGESYEQYF
.,TRBV4-1,.,TRBJ2-7,TGCGCCAGCAGCCAGATCCAGTCCCGAGGCTTCCACGAGCAGTACTTC,CASSQIQSRGFHEQYF
.,TRBV9,few,TRBJ1-5,TGTGCCAGCAGCGCGAGCTCCAGGAACGAGCCCCAGCATTTT,CASSASSRNEPQHF
TRBD1,TRBV7-9,.,TRBJ1-2,TGTGCCAGCAGCTTCCCAGGGGGTCTCATGTCGGCTGGCTACACCTTC,CASSFPGGLMSAGYTF
.,TRBV30,.,TRBJ2-1,TGTGCCTGGAGTCGCCAGGTATACAATGAGCAGTTCTTC,CAWSRQVYNEQFF
.,TRBV5-1,once,TRBJ2-2,TGCGCCAGCAGCTTTGCGAAAAGCGCGAACACCGGGGGGCTGTTTTTT,CASSFAKSANTGGLFF
TRBD2,TRBV13,.,TRBJ2-1,TGTGCCAGCAGCTCAAGACTAGCGGGATTGGATGAGCAGTTCTTC,CASSSRLAGLDEQFF
.,TRBV2,.,TRBJ1-4,TGTGCCAGCAGTCGGAGCCCAAGGGGATTTGGTGAAAAACTGTTTTTT,CASSRSPRGFGEKLFF
.,TRBV18,once,TRBJ1-5,TGTGCCAGCTCAGAAACGCAGGGCCCTCAGCCCCAGCATTTT,CASSETQGPQPQHF
.,TRBV11-2,.,TRBJ2-3,TGTGCCAGCAGCTTAGTTCCGGGGTTGACAGATACGCAGTATTTT,CASSLVPGLTDTQYF